The following is a T cell receptor beta chain sequence with its context. What it binds is not known. This sample stems from a study of shared clonotypes between healthy human individuals. Study-wide points: Clonotypes shared by all four sorted-subset donors had higher generation probabilities than non-shared clonotypes. Some naive CD4 clonotypes, around 4.9%, turned up in common across a handful of donors.

Here immunoSEQ multiplex PCR was the method, and the copy in TCRdb shows in-frame clones only, minus some. The table lists some 700,000 clones, about 92% of them singletons, with roughly 36% in the top ten. With 4 bases clipped from V and 0 bases from J, the junction kept 13 bases outside the gene matches. Germline CDR1 MNHEY, CDR2 SMNVEV (reference sequence). The CDR3 length is 19 residues. This receptor was identified in a man younger than 30 in good health. Some clones in this sample may be carry-over from other donors' samples. V gene TRBV27 combines with J gene TRBJ2-7, with 12 bases identical to TRBD2. Source material: memory CD8+ T cells from PBMCs. Subset indicated: CD45RO+ cells pooled with CCR7-negative TemRA cells. DNA of the CDR3: TGTGCCAGCAGTTCTAAGACTAGCGGGAGTACGATGAGCTCCTACGAGCAGTACTTC. This codes for CASSSKTSGSTMSSYEQYF.